Below, 29 T cell receptor beta chains from the same sample are listed, as sequenced in a study of T cell responses to AZD1222 COVID-19 vaccine. Clones were sequenced by immunoSEQ multiplex PCR, and TCRdb holds only the in-frame ones, with some missing. Among about 110,000 clones listed, about nine tenths were seen once. The starting material was peripheral blood, obtained 28 days after the second AZD1222 dose. These receptor sequences come from an adult who received the AZD1222 COVID-19 vaccine.

The chain is built from TRBV9 and TRBJ2-5, with 7 bases identical to TRBD2. The CDR3 extends over 19 amino acids. The V and J ends lost 0 bases and 7 bases, in that order; junction bases with no gene match: 21. Germline CDR1 SGDLS, CDR2 YYNGEE. This chain's CDR3 is CASSVETPNRGAGVMTQYF. Written as DNA, the CDR3 is TGTGCCAGCAGCGTAGAAACGCCCAACCGTGGGGCGGGGGTAATGACCCAGTACTTC.

The chain combines TRBV11-2 with TRBJ1-5, with a tentative D call TRBD1 (5 bases). Per germline, CDR1 SGHAT and CDR2 FQNNGV. The length of the CDR3 is 15 residues. V lost 5 bases and J lost 3, with 14 bases in between. The CDR3 DNA sequence: TGTGCCAGCAGCCCACCAGGGTTCCCCAATCAGCCCCAGCATTTT. Protein: CASSPPGFPNQPQHF.

V gene TRBV7-2 combines with J gene TRBJ2-7; no reliable D call. V lost 1 base and J lost 0, with 16 bases in between. This CDR3 has 17 amino acids. The germline V gene encodes CDR1 SGHTA and CDR2 FQGNSA. The CDR3 reads CASSLGVVGSSSYEQYF. The DNA of the CDR3 is TGTGCCAGCAGCTTAGGAGTTGTGGGCAGCAGCTCCTACGAGCAGTACTTC. Filled out from reference TRBV7-2 and TRBJ2-7, the complete variable domain reads GAGVSQSPSNKVTEKGKDVELRCDPISGHTALYWYRQSLGQGLEFLIYFQGNSAPDKSGLPSDRFSAERTGGSVSTLTIQRTQQEDSAVYLCASSLGVVGSSSYEQYFGPGTRLTVT.

V and J are TRBV4-3 and TRBJ2-2; a possible D gene is TRBD1 (5 bases). V was clipped by 0 bases and J by 4 bases, with 12 bases between them. Per the germline V gene, CDR1 is LGHNA and CDR2 is YSLEER. This CDR3 contains 16 residues. The CDR3 is CASSQDLGHSTGELFF. CDR3 DNA sequence: TGCGCCAGCAGCCAAGATCTTGGACATAGCACCGGGGAGCTGTTTTTT.

The chain couples TRBV5-1 to TRBJ1-1; 8 nucleotides match TRBD1. The germline CDR1 and CDR2 sequences are SGHRS and YFSETQ. The length of the CDR3 is 16 residues. V lost 4 bases, J lost 0 bases, and 8 bases stayed unmatched. The DNA of the CDR3 is TGCGCCAGCAGCACGGACAGGGTCTGGCTGAACACTGAAGCTTTCTTT. Residues: CASSTDRVWLNTEAFF.

V usage is TRBV27 and J usage is TRBJ2-7; 7 bases agree with TRBD2. Trimming cost V 5 bases and J 4 bases; bases outside gene matches: 2. Per germline, CDR1 MNHEY and CDR2 SMNVEV (reference sequence). This CDR3 has 12 residues. DNA for the CDR3: TGTGCCAGCAGTGGCGGGGGATACGAGCAGTACTTC. This codes for CASSGGGYEQYF.

The V call is TRBV5-4, the J call TRBJ1-4, with 8 nucleotides matching TRBD1. The CDR3 consists of 13 residues. From germline, CDR1 is SGHNT and CDR2 YYREEE (reference sequence). Trimming took 3 bases from V and 6 from J; bases not matched to a gene: 1. This CDR3 is CASSSDRDEKLFF. The CDR3 DNA sequence: TGTGCCAGCAGCTCGGACAGGGATGAAAAACTGTTTTTT.

This chain connects TRBV5-1 to TRBJ2-5; D might be TRBD2 (8 bases). Germline CDR1 is SGHRS and CDR2 is YFSETQ. The CDR3 is made up of 16 amino acids. The germline V and J ends were trimmed by 5 bases and 5 bases, with 22 bases remaining between them. CDR3: CASRGTAGASGETQYF. The CDR3 DNA follows: TGCGCCAGCAGGGGGACAGCGGGAGCGTCAGGGGAGACCCAGTACTTC.

This rearrangement joins TRBV19 to TRBJ2-3, with TRBD2 matching over 11 bases. V lost 4 bases and J lost 1; bases outside the gene matches: 10. The CDR3 runs 18 residues. The germline V gene has CDR1 LNHDA and CDR2 SQIVND (reference sequence). The CDR3 protein is CASSRVAGGPVGTDTQYF. The DNA for the CDR3 is TGTGCCAGTAGTAGGGTAGCGGGGGGGCCCGTGGGCACAGATACGCAGTATTTT.

This sequence joins TRBV3-1 (or the pseudogene TRBV3-2) and TRBJ2-2; the D gene is possibly TRBD2 (6 bases). Germline CDR1 reads LGHDT; CDR2 reads YNNKEL (reference sequence). The CDR3 spans 16 residues. The V and J ends lost 2 bases and 2 bases respectively, with 12 bases between them. Written as DNA, the CDR3 is TGTGCCAGCAGCCAAAATGGGGGGTTCAACACCGGGGAGCTGTTTTTT. Translating gives CASSQNGGFNTGELFF.

The chain links TRBV2 to TRBJ2-7, with D perhaps given as TRBD1 or TRBD2 (6 bases each). The V end lost 10 bases, the J end lost 4 bases, and 14 bases lay between the germline ends. The CDR3 runs 12 residues. CDR1 and CDR2 (germline): SNHLY, FYNNEI. The CDR3 loop reads CATERGGYEQYF. DNA for the CDR3: TGTGCCACCGAACGAGGGGGGTACGAGCAGTACTTC. Full variable domain (missing parts from reference TRBV2 and TRBJ2-7): EPEVTQTPSHQVTQMGQEVILRCVPISNHLYFYWYRQILGQKVEFLVSFYNNEISEKSEIFDDQFSVERPDGSNFTLKIRSTKLEDSAMYFCATERGGYEQYFGPGTRLTVT.

This clone was counted a single time. This chain connects TRBV4-1 to TRBJ1-2; 8 bases align to TRBD1. The V segment lost 2 bases and the J segment 2 bases; nucleotides outside the gene matches: 7. CDR1 is MGHRA and CDR2 is YSYEKL in the germline V gene. The CDR3 contains 16 residues. The CDR3 loop reads CASSQPDRGENYGYTF. The CDR3 DNA reads as TGCGCCAGCAGCCAACCTGACAGGGGCGAAAACTATGGCTACACCTTC.

The CDR3 loop reads CASSFRRYYEQYF. The CDR3 coding sequence is TGTGCCAGCAGTTTTAGGCGCTACTACGAGCAGTACTTC. This rearrangement joins TRBV27 to TRBJ2-7; D not resolved. CDR1 and CDR2 from the germline V gene are MNHEY and SMNVEV (reference sequence). The CDR3 runs 13 residues. V was clipped by 3 bases and J by 3 bases, with 9 bases between them.

J is TRBJ2-3 and V is TRBV10-3, with unresolved D. The CDR3 covers 14 residues. Looked up from germline, CDR1 is ENHRY and CDR2 is SYGVKD. V was cut by 10 bases and J by 2 bases, with 16 bases left in between. The CDR3 DNA follows: TGTGCCACCACCCGGGTCGGACCCACAGATACGCAGTATTTT. Protein: CATTRVGPTDTQYF.

This sequence joins TRBV5-8 and TRBJ1-5; D is unresolved. Trimming shortened V by 1 base and J by 5 bases, and 7 bases separated the two germline ends. Germline-derived CDR1 and CDR2 are SGHTS and YDEGEE. CDR3 length equals 13 residues. The CDR3, as DNA: TGTGCCAGCAGCTTGTTCATCGATCAGCCCCAGCATTTT. The encoded protein is CASSLFIDQPQHF.

This clone was observed once. This rearrangement joins TRBV10-3 to TRBJ2-1; TRBD1 matches at 8 bases. Per germline, CDR1 ENHRY and CDR2 SYGVKD. The CDR3 is 12 residues long. V lost 5 bases and J lost 8; bases outside the gene matches: 2. In DNA form, the CDR3 reads TGTGCCATCAGTTACAGGGGGGATGAGCAGTTCTTC. Protein product: CAISYRGDEQFF.

J is TRBJ2-2 and V is TRBV3-1 (or the pseudogene TRBV3-2), with D unresolved. The germline gives CDR1 LGHDT, CDR2 YNNKEL (reference sequence). V lost 4 bases and J lost 9, with 12 bases in between. The CDR3 is 13 residues long. In DNA, the CDR3 is TGTGCCAGCAGCCCGCCCTTCGGACGGGAGCTGTTTTTT. Protein: CASSPPFGRELFF.

The rearrangement uses TRBV7-6 and TRBJ2-3; maybe TRBD1 (6 bases). V lost 0 bases and J 1 base, leaving 11 bases between the germline ends. The germline gives CDR1 SGHVS, CDR2 FNYEAQ. This CDR3 comprises 16 residues. The CDR3 loop is CASSLALWGRTDTQYF. The CDR3 DNA sequence: TGTGCCAGCAGCTTAGCATTGTGGGGGCGCACAGATACGCAGTATTTT.

This chain connects TRBV27 to TRBJ2-5; possibly TRBD2 for D (6 bases). The germline V gene encodes CDR1 MNHEY and CDR2 SMNVEV (reference sequence). Trimming left V 5 bases short and J 5 bases short, with 18 bases between. This CDR3 is built from 15 residues. In DNA, the CDR3 is TGTGCCAGCAGTAGCCGCGCACTAGCTAGTGAGACCCAGTACTTC. This gives the protein CASSSRALASETQYF.

The genes are TRBV5-1 and TRBJ2-5; TRBD1 matches at 7 bases. Germline assignment: CDR1 SGHRS and CDR2 YFSETQ. The length of the CDR3 is 16 residues. Losses at the gene ends were 4 bases for V and 5 bases for J; bases not matched to a gene: 14. The CDR3 sequence: CASSDRQGRVEETQYF. The CDR3, as DNA: TGCGCCAGCAGCGACCGACAGGGCAGGGTAGAGGAGACCCAGTACTTC. The full variable domain, in which reference TRBV5-1 and TRBJ2-5 provide the parts outside the CDR3, is KAGVTQTPRYLIKTRGQQVTLSCSPISGHRSVSWYQQTPGQGLQFLFEYFSETQRNKGNFPGRFSGRQFSNSRSEMNVSTLELGDSALYLCASSDRQGRVEETQYFGPGTRLLVL.

This clone appeared a single time. The chain carries TRBV5-1 and TRBJ1-2; TRBD1 agrees at 7 bases. CDR1 SGHRS and CDR2 YFSETQ come from the germline V gene. V lost 4 bases to trimming and J lost 0 bases; unmatched junction nucleotides: 6. The CDR3 is 15 residues long. CDR3 loop: CASSEGTASNYGYTF. The DNA of the CDR3 is TGCGCCAGCAGCGAGGGGACAGCCTCTAACTATGGCTACACCTTC.

This clone was seen a handful of times. This chain uses TRBV6-2 or TRBV6-3 with TRBJ2-7; 8 bases match TRBD2. Per the germline V gene, CDR1 is MNHEY and CDR2 is SVGEGT. Unmatched junction bases numbered 7, after V lost 5 bases and J lost 1 base. The CDR3 is 15 residues long. CDR3 coding DNA: TGTGCCAGCAGTGTAACGGGGGGGCGGTCCTACGAGCAGTACTTC. This gives the protein CASSVTGGRSYEQYF.

The V and J genes are TRBV1 and TRBJ1-2; the table's D call, TRBD1, has no DNA check behind it. TRBV1 represents a pseudogene. The CDR3 runs 20 residues. The CDR3 sequence: CTSSQDERQGLTRANYGYTF. In DNA form, the CDR3 reads TGCACCAGCAGCCAAGATGAGAGACAGGGACTTACTCGAGCTAACTATGGCTACACCTTC.

The chain couples TRBV6-2 or TRBV6-3 to TRBJ1-1, with no clear D. The CDR3 extends over 13 amino acids. V was pared by 2 bases and J by 4 bases, with 8 bases between. In germline, CDR1 is MNHEY, CDR2 SVGEGT. This chain's CDR3 is CASSYTTGTEAFF. The CDR3 DNA follows: TGTGCCAGCAGTTACACCACGGGCACTGAAGCTTTCTTT.

J is TRBJ2-2 and V is TRBV9; D not resolved. Trimming cost V 1 base and J 7 bases, with 8 bases left between them. CDR3 length equals 13 residues. From germline, CDR1 is SGDLS and CDR2 YYNGEE. The DNA for the CDR3 is TGTGCCAGCAGCGTACTCCACGTCGGGGAGCTGTTTTTT. Translating it yields CASSVLHVGELFF.

This chain joins TRBV7-2 and TRBJ2-2, with 9 nucleotides matching TRBD2. The CDR3 has 14 residues. CDR1 is SGHTA and CDR2 is FQGNSA in the germline V gene. V shed 7 bases and J 6 bases; nucleotides not matched to a gene: 6. CDR3 residues: CASKSGGGAGELFF. DNA of the CDR3: TGTGCCAGCAAGTCAGGCGGGGGGGCCGGGGAGCTGTTTTTT.

The chain is built from TRBV12-3 or TRBV12-4 and TRBJ2-7; D is uncertain. This CDR3 has 12 amino acids. The ends were cut back, 6 bases at V and 4 bases at J, with 10 bases in the middle. The CDR3 spells CASRTGGYEQYF. CDR3 nucleotide sequence: TGTGCCAGCAGGACCGGTGGGTACGAGCAGTACTTC.

The chain links TRBV10-2 to TRBJ1-1; a possible D gene is TRBD1 (5 bases). V dropped 4 bases and J dropped 4 bases, with 7 bases sitting between them. CDR3 size: 12 residues. The germline V gene has CDR1 WSHSY and CDR2 SAAADI. The CDR3 DNA follows: TGCGCCAGCAGTGGGACATTCACTGAAGCTTTCTTT. Translation: CASSGTFTEAFF.

The V call is TRBV7-2, the J call TRBJ2-7; 8 bases align to TRBD1. Germline V gives CDR1 SGHTA, CDR2 FQGNSA. The CDR3 covers 14 residues. Germline trimming cut 10 bases from V and 5 bases from J; bases unmatched to any gene: 13. The DNA of the CDR3 is TGTGCCACCGGGACAGGCGGCAGTTCTAACGAGCAGTACTTC. This translates into CATGTGGSSNEQYF.